This record looks at one T cell receptor (beta chain) sequence and its context. This clone was detected once. Which antigen it targets is not known. No base-level quality is on record; no much larger clone is a single base apart. Blood from healthy controls was obtained either from healthy volunteers or as purchased buffy coats. Healthy control blood was processed to PBMCs with a Ficoll density gradient and then cryopreserved, whereas patient PBMCs were collected both before and after transplant. Genomic DNA was extracted from sorted cells with the QIAGEN DNeasy Blood and Tissue Kit for TCRbeta CDR3 sequencing. Through immunoSEQ, high-throughput TCRbeta CDR3 sequencing was done commercially, including PCR amplification with internal controls and bias correction. As for how the authors treated the data: Unique productive TCRbeta sequences were defined by CDR3 nucleotide sequence where primers matched, and otherwise by CDR3 amino acid sequence together with Vbeta and Jbeta genes. Sequences were defined as donor-reactive when expanded at least 5-fold in CFSE-low cells versus unstimulated cells and present at a frequency of at least 0.01% in CFSE-low cells. Repertoire divergence was quantified by Jensen-Shannon divergence calculated from the top 100 TCRbeta sequences ranked by frequency. When a sample had multiple sequencing runs, each run was corrected for sorting error separately and the runs were then pooled. The clones in this table, taken by TCRdb from immuneACCESS, are in-frame only. Not every clone is retained; where verified, under half of the shortfall comes from an unresolved V gene, and the cause of the rest is unknown. The DNA gave D and trimming, while V, J and clone size come from that table. Recorded for this sample are under 45,000 clones; nearly 97% of them occurred a single time. Clones ranked in the top ten supply 0.3% to 0.45% of the sample.

Including cysteine and phenylalanine, the CDR3 has 14 amino acids. Just the 42-base CDR3 DNA is kept, in frame starting at base 1. V is pruned by 4 bases and J by 6 bases, leaving 7 bases of the junction without a gene match. CDR1 is given as SGHNT and CDR2 as YYREEE, both from the germline V gene (reference sequence). This entry belongs to a study of Tregs in tolerant kidney transplant recipients (dated by TCRdb to about 2019). In the study overall: Additional Treg samples were obtained by sorting recipient CD4+CD25+CD127- cells from a roughly 3-day mixed lymphocyte reaction with belatacept, in some cases after a subsequent roughly five-day donor restimulation. TCRbeta repertoire sequencing was used in a few healthy controls to compare several ways of expanding Tregs specific for an allogeneic donor. The study used TCRbeta sequencing to identify donor-specific regulatory T cells before combined kidney and bone marrow transplantation, then tracked those cells after transplant. Antibodies distinguished recipient from donor cells when sorting primary belatacept mixed lymphocyte reaction cultures. Overall study results and their limits: Expanding Tregs with activated donor B cells appeared to identify the most biologically relevant and donor-specific TCRbeta repertoire. Biological reproducibility was not directly assessed, although technical replication error appeared to be minimal. The study was limited by small patient numbers, and the findings need validation in larger populations and under other immunosuppression protocols.

The chain employs TRBV5-4 and TRBJ1-1; 9 bases in the middle match TRBD1. The receptor was isolated from a human donor in good health. The sequenced sample consisted of Tregs from blood cultured with allogeneic cells. The CDR3 sequence is CASSRQGGVAEAFF. In nucleotides, the sequence is TGTGCCAGCAGCCGACAGGGGGGGGTCGCTGAAGCTTTCTTT.